This TCR beta chain was sequenced for a study of shared clonotypes between healthy human individuals (dated by TCRdb to 2018 to 2020). About the investigation overall: Three men and a couple of women, aged 18 to 49 years, made up the cohort. Blood TCR repertoires of roughly five healthy adults were deeply sequenced to estimate repertoire size and the extent of clonotype sharing between individuals. Each donor's leukapheresis produced roughly between roughly 0.94 and 9.5 billion PBMCs. To increase sequencing depth and limit assay-specific biases, TCR repertoire library preparation and sequencing were carried out by different laboratories using diverse techniques. For each donor, CD4 naive and CD4 memory were each run on three plates, CD8 naive on two plates, and CD8 memory on one plate. Overall study results and their limits: Based on pairwise subsampling, the degree of clonotype sharing among donors was expected to be affected by sequencing depth. Compared with non-shared clonotypes, the clonotypes found in all four sorted-subset donors had higher generation probabilities. The genetic and exposure-history diversity represented was limited by the small number of donors. Naive subsets generally had larger estimated clonotype richness than memory subsets. Sampling was limited to blood, and TCR repertoires in tissue likely differ from TCR repertoires in blood. Sharing across a few donors was observed for around 5% of naive CD4, 3% to 3.5% of naive CD8, 2% to 2.5% of memory CD4, and approximately 0.41% of memory CD8 clonotypes. Even with the large sequencing depth, rarefaction of the sorted-subset datasets indicated that sequencing was incomplete.

Notes on this clone: Which antigen it targets is not known. No base qualities exist here, and no much larger clone lies one base off it.

The donors were healthy, HIV-negative adults with no recently reported acute infections or vaccinations. Every donor was a Caucasian adult living in Nashville, Tennessee, USA. Magnetic negative selection was used to enrich CD4+ T cells, after which naive cells were positively selected on CD45RA and the negative fraction became the memory subset. Blood was obtained by leukapheresis, after which PBMCs were separated by Ficoll-Histopaque density gradient centrifugation and cryopreserved in liquid nitrogen vapor phase. Purity and quantity of every magnetically sorted T cell population were checked by analytical flow cytometry. Genomic DNA was isolated from every sorted fraction and measured by UV absorbance on a Nanodrop 2000c. Using the deep immunoSEQ assay, multiplex PCR amplified TCR CDR3 regions from genomic DNA. Extracted genomic DNA from each cell subset was distributed evenly across all wells of several immunoSEQ 96-well plates, and each plate was treated as a replicate. Each replicate PCR for sorted subsets received roughly 0.2 ug genomic DNA, equal to tens of thousands of T cell genomes. Purified libraries were measured with a Qubit 3.0 fluorometer, size-checked on a Bioanalyzer 2100, and measured again with the KAPA Library Quantification kit. Every immunoSEQ 96-well plate was sequenced on a separate single-read 150-cycle Illumina NextSeq 550 flow cell. Per the original workflow: Because the immunoSEQ output included only junctional sequences and no quality scores, the filtering could not be the same as the filtering used for full-length reads. To assign V/J genes and CDR3, sequences were annotated using PyIR, a Python wrapper for IgBLAST v1.9, with IMGT germline references. Reads with weak V/J assignments (E-value above 1e-6), missing CDR3, stop codons, out-of-frame junctions, or ambiguous translated residues were removed. A V3J clonotype was defined by an identical inferred V gene, J gene, and CDR3 amino acid sequence. Percentage overlap between repertoires was calculated by dividing the number of shared unique clonotypes by the size of the smaller repertoire. RTK rarefaction, the Chao1 estimator, and Recon v2.1 estimates of unobserved clonotypes were used to assess repertoire richness. Generation probabilities were computed with OLGA for all TCRbeta clonotypes obtained by the gDNA method from several donors. Sourced from immuneACCESS, this table was stored by TCRdb with only in-frame sequences that have V and J called. A share of the clones is absent; for the studies checked, an unresolved V gene accounts for under half, and the remainder has no known explanation. The D gene and trimming were derived from the DNA, and the V and J assignments and clone size from that table. The sample table holds around 1.6 million clones, of which 98% were seen once. About 0.45% of the sample is taken by the ten largest.

The cysteine opens and the phenylalanine closes a CDR3 of 20 amino acids. The retained sequence is limited to the CDR3, 60 bases, with the frame set at the first base. Trimming removed 6 bases from V and 0 bases from J; the gene matches leave 15 bases unexplained. CDR1 and CDR2 were assigned from the germline V gene as KGHSH and LQKENI. This chain joins TRBV18 to TRBJ2-3; TRBD2 agrees with 13 junctional bases. The receptor was isolated from a man aged 30 to 39 in good health. The sequencing sample was made of naive CD4+ T cells sorted from blood. Explained via the paper, the cell subset or site label denotes: CD45RA+ positively selected. The CDR3 here reads CASSGIVTSGRSTSTDTQYF. At the DNA level, the sequence is TGTGCCAGCTCCGGGATAGTGACTAGCGGGAGGTCGACTAGCACAGATACGCAGTATTTT.